These T cell receptor beta chains were read from a single sample in a study of shared clonotypes between healthy human individuals. Only in-frame clones appear in the TCRdb table, and some are missing; sequencing was by immunoSEQ multiplex PCR. The sample includes approximately 740,000 clones, 92% seen only once; the top ten take less than 25%. Sequencing was done on a sample of naive CD8+ T cells sorted from blood. Receptors originate from a man aged 25 to 40 in good health. Each CDR3 is given without its conserved first and last residue. A D gene is named only where the DNA matches it firmly.

d_call v_call cdr3_aa
. TRBV7-2 ASSLEAGRGSIYGYT
. TRBV5-1 ASSSIGAYEQY
. TRBV4-3 ASSPERFSYEQY
. TRBV28 ASSFWGAENQPQH
. TRBV7-2 ASSLVPGAWNQPQH
. TRBV6-5 ASGSQGIAAYEQY
. TRBV4-3 ASSQGIGRNTGELF
. TRBV9 ASSVGGGLYEQY
. TRBV18 ASSRRGGEEQY
. TRBV30 AWSLGSQETQY
. TRBV6-5 ASTKLGDSNQPQH
. TRBV6-1 ASSELGGGSYEQF
TRBD2 TRBV14 ASSQGPGRLAGVFSYEQY
TRBD1 TRBV11-2 ASSVYRGYEQY
. TRBV6-6 ASRKWEVNTEAF
. TRBV11-2 ASSLDKQY
TRBD2 TRBV5-1 ASSSPGSGLNTGELF
. TRBV6-1 ASSDGAGILGFGANVLT
TRBD1 TRBV25-1 ASSVTGEYQPQH
TRBD1 TRBV27 ASKGAWSNQPQH
. TRBV9 ASSPEGTLTSEQY
TRBD2 TRBV6-1 ASIKRTSGSYEQF
. TRBV7-9 ASRSRASLYNEQF
. TRBV7-9 ASSLSENSYEQY
. TRBV29-1 SVGTSSGNTIY
. TRBV9 ASSPLGWRDTGELF
. TRBV6-6 ATQMGMNTEAF
TRBD1 TRBV18 ASSPPGTGAVNEQF
TRBD1 TRBV18 ASSPRIPSDRGSSSYEQY
. TRBV25-1 ASSDPLNVIGETQY
. TRBV7-9 ASSFLSSRTDTQY
TRBD1 TRBV9 ASSVYGTGVEAF
. TRBV7-2 ASRLTARELF
TRBD2 TRBV29-1 SVVGLAGNEQF
TRBD2 TRBV27 ASSLGGSSYEQY
. TRBV10-3 ATLTGLTADTQY
. TRBV7-2 ASSLVVQDYLNTEAF